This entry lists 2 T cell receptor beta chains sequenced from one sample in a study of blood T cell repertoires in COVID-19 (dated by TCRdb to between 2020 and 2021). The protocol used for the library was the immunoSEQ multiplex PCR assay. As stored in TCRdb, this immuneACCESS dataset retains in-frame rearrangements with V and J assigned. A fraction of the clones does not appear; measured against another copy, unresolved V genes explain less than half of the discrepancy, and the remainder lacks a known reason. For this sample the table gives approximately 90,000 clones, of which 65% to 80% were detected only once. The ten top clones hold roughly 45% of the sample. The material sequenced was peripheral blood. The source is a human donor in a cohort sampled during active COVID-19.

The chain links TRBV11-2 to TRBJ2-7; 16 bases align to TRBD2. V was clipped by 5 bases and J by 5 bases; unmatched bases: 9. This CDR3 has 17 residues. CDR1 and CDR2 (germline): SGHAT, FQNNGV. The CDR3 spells CASSTPGTSGRVDEQYF. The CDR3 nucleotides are TGTGCCAGCAGCACACCCGGGACTAGCGGGAGGGTGGACGAGCAGTACTTC.

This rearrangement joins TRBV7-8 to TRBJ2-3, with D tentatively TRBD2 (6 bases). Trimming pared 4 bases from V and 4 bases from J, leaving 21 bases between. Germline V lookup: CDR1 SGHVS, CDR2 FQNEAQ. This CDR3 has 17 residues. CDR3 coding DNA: TGTGCCAGCAGCTCTGCCTCTCTGCGGGGCCCCGCAGATACGCAGTATTTT. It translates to CASSSASLRGPADTQYF.